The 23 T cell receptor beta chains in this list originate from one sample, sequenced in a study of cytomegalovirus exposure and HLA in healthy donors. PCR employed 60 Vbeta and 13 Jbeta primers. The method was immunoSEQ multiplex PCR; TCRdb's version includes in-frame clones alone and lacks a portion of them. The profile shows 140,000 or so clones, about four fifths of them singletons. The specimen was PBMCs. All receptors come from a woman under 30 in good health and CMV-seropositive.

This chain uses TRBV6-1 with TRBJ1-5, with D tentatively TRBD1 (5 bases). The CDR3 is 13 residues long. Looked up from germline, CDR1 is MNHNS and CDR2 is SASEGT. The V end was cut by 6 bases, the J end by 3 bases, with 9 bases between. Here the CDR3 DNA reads TGTGCCAGCAGACAGGACCTCAATCAGCCCCAGCATTTT. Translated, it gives CASRQDLNQPQHF.

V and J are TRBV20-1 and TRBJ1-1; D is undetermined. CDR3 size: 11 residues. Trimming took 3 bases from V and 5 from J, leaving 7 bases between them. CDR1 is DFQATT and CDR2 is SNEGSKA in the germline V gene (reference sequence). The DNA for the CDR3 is TGCAGTGCTAGTCAGTGGACTGAAGCTTTCTTT. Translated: CSASQWTEAFF.

The CDR3 region is CASSSPGGEQYF. CDR3 nucleotides: TGCGCCAGCAGCTCTCCGGGGGGCGAGCAGTACTTC. J is TRBJ2-7 and V is TRBV5-1; 7 nucleotides align to TRBD2. CDR3 length: 12 residues. The junction had 3 bases not matched to a gene; V was cut back by 3 bases and J by 6 bases. CDR1 and CDR2 (germline): SGHRS, YFSETQ.

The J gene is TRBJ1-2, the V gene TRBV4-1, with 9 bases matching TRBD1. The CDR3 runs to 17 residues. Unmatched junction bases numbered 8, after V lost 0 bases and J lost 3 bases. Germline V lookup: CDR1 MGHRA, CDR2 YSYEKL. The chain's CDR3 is CASSQDKDRGVDYGYTF. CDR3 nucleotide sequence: TGCGCCAGCAGCCAAGATAAGGACAGGGGTGTAGACTATGGCTACACCTTC.

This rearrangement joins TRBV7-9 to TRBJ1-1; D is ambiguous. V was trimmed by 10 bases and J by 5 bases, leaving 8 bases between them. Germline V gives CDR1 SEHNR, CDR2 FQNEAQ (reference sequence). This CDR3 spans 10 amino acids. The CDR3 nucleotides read TGTGCCACCTCGGGGACTGAAGCTTTCTTT. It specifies CATSGTEAFF.

DNA for the CDR3: TGTGCCAGCATGAGGGGGCAAGCGGTGGGCACTGAAGCTTTCTTT. Its protein is CASMRGQAVGTEAFF. V usage is TRBV28 and J usage is TRBJ1-1; TRBD1 matches at 7 bases. The length of the CDR3 is 15 residues. After removal of 7 bases from V and 4 bases from J, the junction contained 12 bases not matched to a gene. Germline CDR1 is MDHEN and CDR2 is SYDVKM.

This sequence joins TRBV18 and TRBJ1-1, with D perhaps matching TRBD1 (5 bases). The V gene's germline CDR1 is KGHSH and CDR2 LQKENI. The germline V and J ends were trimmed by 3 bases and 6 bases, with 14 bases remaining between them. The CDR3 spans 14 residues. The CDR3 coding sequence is TGTGCCAGCTCACCTGGGGCTCCAAGGGCTGAAGCTTTCTTT. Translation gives CASSPGAPRAEAFF. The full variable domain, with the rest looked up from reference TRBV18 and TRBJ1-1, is NAGVMQNPRHLVRRRGQEARLRCSPMKGHSHVYWYRQLPEEGLKFMVYLQKENIIDESGMPKERFSAEFPKEGPSILRIQQVVRGDSAAYFCASSPGAPRAEAFFGQGTRLTVV.

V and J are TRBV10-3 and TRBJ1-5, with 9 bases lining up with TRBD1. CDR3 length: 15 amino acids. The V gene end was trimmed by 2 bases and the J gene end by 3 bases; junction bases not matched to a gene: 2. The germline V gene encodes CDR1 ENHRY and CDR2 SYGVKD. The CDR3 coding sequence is TGTGCCATCAGTGAGGGACAGGGGATCAATCAGCCCCAGCATTTT. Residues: CAISEGQGINQPQHF.

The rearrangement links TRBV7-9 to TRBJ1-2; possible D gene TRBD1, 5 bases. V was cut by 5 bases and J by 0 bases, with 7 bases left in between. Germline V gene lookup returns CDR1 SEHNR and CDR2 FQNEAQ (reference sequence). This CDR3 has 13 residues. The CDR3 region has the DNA TGTGCCAGCAGCCCGGGGGCTAACTATGGCTACACCTTC. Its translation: CASSPGANYGYTF.

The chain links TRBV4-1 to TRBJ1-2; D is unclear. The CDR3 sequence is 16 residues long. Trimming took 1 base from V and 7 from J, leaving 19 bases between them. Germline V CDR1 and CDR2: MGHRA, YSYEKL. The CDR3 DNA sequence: TGCGCCAGCAGCCAAGTTTCGCTCGCGACTGCCTTTGGCTACACCTTC. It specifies CASSQVSLATAFGYTF.

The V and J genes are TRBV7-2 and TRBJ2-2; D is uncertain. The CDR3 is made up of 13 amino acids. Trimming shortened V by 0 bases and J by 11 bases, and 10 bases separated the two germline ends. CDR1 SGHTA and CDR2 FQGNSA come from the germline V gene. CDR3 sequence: CASSLASRGELFF. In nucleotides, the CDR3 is TGTGCCAGCAGCTTAGCGAGTCGAGGAGAGCTGTTTTTT.

The CDR3 coding sequence is TGTGCCATCACTAGCGGGGGGGTATTGGGGAATGAGCAGTTCTTC. Amino acid sequence: CAITSGGVLGNEQFF. The V gene is TRBV10-3, the J gene TRBJ2-1, with 12 bases matching TRBD2. This CDR3 contains 15 residues. Germline-derived CDR1 and CDR2 are ENHRY and SYGVKD. Trimming took 7 bases from V and 7 from J; bases not matched to a gene: 8.

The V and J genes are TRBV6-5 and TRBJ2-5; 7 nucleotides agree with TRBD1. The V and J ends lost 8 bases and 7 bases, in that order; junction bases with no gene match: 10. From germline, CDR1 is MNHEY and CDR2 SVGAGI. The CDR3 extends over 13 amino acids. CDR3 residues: CASRTGAVGTQYF. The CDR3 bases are TGTGCCAGCCGGACAGGCGCAGTAGGGACCCAGTACTTC.

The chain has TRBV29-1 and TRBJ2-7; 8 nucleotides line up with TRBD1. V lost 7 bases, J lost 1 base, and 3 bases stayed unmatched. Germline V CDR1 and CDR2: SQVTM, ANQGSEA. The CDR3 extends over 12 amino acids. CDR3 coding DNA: TGCAGCGCTGGACAGGGTTCCTACGAGCAGTACTTC. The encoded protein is CSAGQGSYEQYF.

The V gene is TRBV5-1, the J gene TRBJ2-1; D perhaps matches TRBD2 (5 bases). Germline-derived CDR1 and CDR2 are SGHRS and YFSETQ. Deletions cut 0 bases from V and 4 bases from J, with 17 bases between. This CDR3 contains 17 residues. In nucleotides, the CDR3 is TGCGCCAGCAGCTTGGGAGGGTCCGGGGTGAGGTACAATGAGCAGTTCTTC. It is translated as CASSLGGSGVRYNEQFF.

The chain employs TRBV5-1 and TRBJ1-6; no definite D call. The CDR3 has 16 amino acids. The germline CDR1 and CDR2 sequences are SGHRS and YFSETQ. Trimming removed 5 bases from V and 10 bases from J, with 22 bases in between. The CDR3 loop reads CASSQERLRPGSPLHF. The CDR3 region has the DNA TGCGCCAGCAGTCAAGAGAGGTTGAGGCCTGGCTCACCCCTCCACTTT.

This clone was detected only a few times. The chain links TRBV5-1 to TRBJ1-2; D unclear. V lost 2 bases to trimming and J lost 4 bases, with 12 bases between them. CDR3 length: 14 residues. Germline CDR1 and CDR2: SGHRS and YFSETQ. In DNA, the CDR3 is TGCGCCAGCAGCTTCGGGGTAGAAGCCTATGGCTACACCTTC. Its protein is CASSFGVEAYGYTF.

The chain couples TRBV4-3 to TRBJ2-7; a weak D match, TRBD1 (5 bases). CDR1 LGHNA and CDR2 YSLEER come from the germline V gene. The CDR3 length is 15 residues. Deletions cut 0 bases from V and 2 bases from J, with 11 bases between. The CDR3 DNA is TGCGCCAGCAGCCAAGAGGTTCAGGGAACCTACGAGCAGTACTTC. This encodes CASSQEVQGTYEQYF.

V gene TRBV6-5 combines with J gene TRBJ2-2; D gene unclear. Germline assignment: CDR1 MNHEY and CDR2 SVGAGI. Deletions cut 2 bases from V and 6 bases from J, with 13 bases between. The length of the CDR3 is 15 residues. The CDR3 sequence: CASSYLSSLSGELFF. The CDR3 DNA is TGTGCCAGCAGTTACCTATCGTCGTTATCCGGGGAGCTGTTTTTT.

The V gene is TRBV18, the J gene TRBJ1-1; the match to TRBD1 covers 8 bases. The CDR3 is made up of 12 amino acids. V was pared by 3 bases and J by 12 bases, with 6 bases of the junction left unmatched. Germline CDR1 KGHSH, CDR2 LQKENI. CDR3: CASSPGQDGTFF. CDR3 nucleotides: TGTGCCAGCTCACCGGGACAGGACGGGACTTTCTTT.

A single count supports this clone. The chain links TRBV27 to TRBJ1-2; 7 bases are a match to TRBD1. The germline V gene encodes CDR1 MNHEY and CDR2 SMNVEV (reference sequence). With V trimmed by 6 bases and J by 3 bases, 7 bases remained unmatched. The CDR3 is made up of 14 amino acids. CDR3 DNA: TGTGCCAGCAGCCCCGACAGGGCTTACTATGGCTACACCTTC. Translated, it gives CASSPDRAYYGYTF.

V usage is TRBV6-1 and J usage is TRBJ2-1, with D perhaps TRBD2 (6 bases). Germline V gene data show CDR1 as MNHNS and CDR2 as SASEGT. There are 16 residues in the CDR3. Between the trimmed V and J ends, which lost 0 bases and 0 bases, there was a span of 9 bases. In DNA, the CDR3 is TGTGCCAGCAGTGAAGCGGAGGGGAGCTCCTACAATGAGCAGTTCTTC. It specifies CASSEAEGSSYNEQFF.

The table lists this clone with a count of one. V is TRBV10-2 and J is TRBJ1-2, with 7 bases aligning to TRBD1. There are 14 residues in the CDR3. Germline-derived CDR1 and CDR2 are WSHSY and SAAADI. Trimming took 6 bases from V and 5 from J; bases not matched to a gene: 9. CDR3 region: CASRGDRENYGYTF. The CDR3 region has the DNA TGCGCCAGCAGAGGTGACAGGGAAAATTATGGCTACACCTTC.